This T cell receptor beta chain was recorded in a study of cytomegalovirus exposure and HLA in healthy donors. Study summary: Around 80 million unique TCRs from HLA-typed donors were held in an early data release. Study conclusions and caveats: There were about 160 TCR beta chains listed as cytomegalovirus-associated. Previously analyzed data showed that most TCR beta V segments were productive at a frequency of about 87% or about 30%.

The primer mix had 60 Vbeta and 13 Jbeta primers. TCRdb's table, derived via immunoSEQ multiplex PCR, lists solely in-frame clones and lacks some. The profile shows 120,000 or so clones, over 65% of them singletons. Points on this clone: What it binds is unknown.

V was shortened by 6 bases and J by 2 bases, with 18 bases between the two germline ends. The CDR3 has 16 amino acids. The germline CDR1 and CDR2 sequences are SGDLS and YYNGEE. This TCR was sampled from a man aged 25 to 40 in good health and CMV-seropositive. The V and J genes are TRBV9 and TRBJ2-1; TRBD2 is a possible D gene (5 bases). Material for sequencing was PBMCs. This chain's CDR3 is CASTPRGSATYNEQFF. CDR3 sequence (DNA): TGTGCCAGCACCCCCCGGGGTAGCGCCACCTACAATGAGCAGTTCTTC. Based on the CDR3 plus reference TRBV9 and TRBJ2-1, the full variable domain is DSGVTQTPKHLITATGQRVTLRCSPRSGDLSVYWYQQSLDQGLQFLIQYYNGEERAKGNILERFSAQQFPDLHSELNLSSLELGDSALYFCASTPRGSATYNEQFFGPGTRLTVL.